Below, 30 T cell receptor beta chains from the same sample are listed, as sequenced in a study of PD-L1 blockade in urothelial cancer (TCRdb year 2017). The sample's time point label, decoded: pretreatment peripheral blood. Library prep was done by the immunoSEQ multiplex PCR assay. Imported from immuneACCESS, the table was reduced by TCRdb to in-frame sequences with V and J called. These copies leave out some clones; in studies compared against another copy, an unresolved V gene accounts for under half, and the cause of the remainder is not known. Within this sample are tens of thousands of clones, with about 82% of them counted one time only. The top ten clones comprise approximately 6.7% of the sample. Sequenced here: PBMCs, sampled around atezolizumab (anti-PD-L1) treatment. These receptors were collected from a man aged 40-50 years with urothelial cancer.

This rearrangement joins TRBV6-5 to TRBJ1-4, with D unresolved. The CDR3 sequence is 15 residues long. The V and J ends lost 5 bases and 0 bases respectively, with 10 bases between them. Germline-derived CDR1 and CDR2 are MNHEY and SVGAGI. CDR3 DNA: TGTGCCAGCAGTAGTAGTAGTGCAACTAATGAAAAACTGTTTTTT. Translation gives CASSSSSATNEKLFF.

This sequence joins TRBV9 and TRBJ2-3; D may be TRBD2 (5 bases). CDR3 length: 15 residues. The germline V and J ends were trimmed by 0 bases and 3 bases, with 11 bases remaining between them. Per the germline V gene, CDR1 is SGDLS and CDR2 is YYNGEE. The CDR3 DNA sequence: TGTGCCAGCAGCGTAGGGGAGCGCTTAACAGATACGCAGTATTTT. Its protein product is CASSVGERLTDTQYF.

The chain couples TRBV5-1 to TRBJ2-2, with 15 positions matching TRBD2. Trimming cost V 9 bases and J 6 bases; bases outside gene matches: 9. Germline CDR1 is SGHRS and CDR2 is YFSETQ. This CDR3 is 16 amino acids long. The CDR3, as DNA: TGCGCCACCCAACCAGGGACTAGCGGGAGGTCCGGGGAGCTGTTTTTT. This encodes CATQPGTSGRSGELFF.

This clone was counted many times. The V and J genes are TRBV6-5 and TRBJ2-7, with 7 bases aligning to TRBD2. From germline, CDR1 is MNHEY and CDR2 SVGAGI. V shed 2 bases, J shed 3 bases, and the junction held 7 bases outside the gene matches. This CDR3 region has 15 residues. CDR3 DNA: TGTGCCAGCAGTTACCGGAGGGGCGGGGGCTACGAGCAGTACTTC. Its protein is CASSYRRGGGYEQYF.

This clone was recorded once. This chain uses TRBV19 with TRBJ1-1, with D possibly being TRBD1 (5 bases). CDR3 length equals 14 residues. Germline CDR1 reads LNHDA; CDR2 reads SQIVND (reference sequence). Trimming shortened V by 4 bases and J by 0 bases, and 9 bases separated the two germline ends. The CDR3 bases are TGTGCCAGTAGTAAACAGACAGTGAACACTGAAGCTTTCTTT. Residues: CASSKQTVNTEAFF.

This clone came up once. The chain carries TRBV7-3 and TRBJ2-1; 9 bases map to TRBD2. This CDR3 is 18 amino acids long. Germline V CDR1 and CDR2: SGHTA, FQGTGA. V lost 2 bases, J lost 1 base, and 9 bases stayed unmatched. This CDR3 reads CASSLAGGATRSYNEQFF. The CDR3 coding sequence is TGTGCCAGCAGCTTAGCGGGAGGGGCAACCCGATCCTACAATGAGCAGTTCTTC. The variable domain in full, completed from reference TRBV7-3 and TRBJ2-1, reads GAGVSQTPSNKVTEKGKYVELRCDPISGHTALYWYRQSLGQGPEFLIYFQGTGAADDSGLPNDRFFAVRPEGSVSTLKIQRTERGDSAVYLCASSLAGGATRSYNEQFFGPGTRLTVL.

The chain carries TRBV18 and TRBJ2-5; TRBD2 matches at 11 bases. This CDR3 comprises 18 residues. The germline CDR1 and CDR2 sequences are KGHSH and LQKENI. Trimming cost V 6 bases and J 3 bases; bases outside gene matches: 15. The CDR3 DNA reads as TGTGCCAGCTCTCCTAATGCAGGCGGGACTAGCGGAAAAGAGACCCAGTACTTC. This encodes CASSPNAGGTSGKETQYF.

The CDR3 nucleotides are TGTGCCAGCAGACGAGGGAGGGATGAGCAGTTCTTC. It encodes CASRRGRDEQFF. The rearrangement joins TRBV14 to TRBJ2-1, with 7 positions matching TRBD2. Germline CDR1 reads SGHDN; CDR2 reads FVKESK. V dropped 6 bases and J dropped 8; count of bases not matched to a gene: 4. The length of the CDR3 is 12 residues. Supplemented by reference TRBV14 and TRBJ2-1, the full variable domain reads EAGVTQFPSHSVIEKGQTVTLRCDPISGHDNLYWYRRVMGKEIKFLLHFVKESKQDESGMPNNRFLAERTGGTYSTLKVQPAELEDSGVYFCASRRGRDEQFFGPGTRLTVL.

V is TRBV6-5 and J is TRBJ2-5; D call uncertain. Germline V gene sequence: CDR1 MNHEY, CDR2 SVGAGI. This CDR3 region has 11 residues. V was cut by 7 bases and J by 5 bases, with 8 bases left in between. The chain's CDR3 is CASTTGETQYF. The CDR3, as DNA: TGTGCCAGCACGACGGGTGAGACCCAGTACTTC.

The gene calls are TRBV5-8 and TRBJ1-5, with D maybe TRBD1 (6 bases). Per the germline V gene, CDR1 is SGHTS and CDR2 is YDEGEE. V shed 5 bases and J shed 0 bases, with 12 bases lying between them. The length of the CDR3 is 15 residues. The CDR3 sequence is CASSTDSHSNQPQHF. CDR3 nucleotide sequence: TGTGCCAGCAGTACGGACAGCCATAGCAATCAGCCCCAGCATTTT. The entire variable domain, with the rest obtained from reference TRBV5-8 and TRBJ1-5, is as follows: EAGVTQSPTHLIKTRGQQATLRCSPISGHTSVYWYQQALGLGLQFLLWYDEGEERNRGNFPPRFSGRQFPNYSSELNVNALELEDSALYLCASSTDSHSNQPQHFGDGTRLSIL.

This clone appeared a single time. The chain employs TRBV5-4 and TRBJ2-7; TRBD1 matches 9 bases. V dropped 3 bases and J dropped 2; count of bases not matched to a gene: 3. The CDR3 contains 14 residues. The germline gives CDR1 SGHNT, CDR2 YYREEE (reference sequence). CDR3: CASSSRDRAYEQYF. DNA of the CDR3: TGTGCCAGCAGCTCCCGGGACAGGGCCTACGAGCAGTACTTC.

This clone has just a few counts. The rearrangement joins TRBV11-2 to TRBJ2-7, with TRBD1 identical over 7 bases. Germline CDR1 and CDR2: SGHAT and FQNNGV. This CDR3 is built from 13 residues. The ends lost 1 base at V and 4 bases at J; junction bases unmatched: 1. CDR3: CASSLAQGYEQYF. For the CDR3, the DNA is TGTGCCAGCAGCTTAGCACAGGGGTACGAGCAGTACTTC.

V is TRBV11-2 and J is TRBJ2-2; TRBD2 matches at 7 bases. V lost 6 bases to trimming and J lost 2 bases; unmatched junction nucleotides: 9. CDR3 length: 16 amino acids. Germline CDR1 is SGHAT and CDR2 is FQNNGV. The CDR3 region is CASRSLAATNTGELFF. DNA for the CDR3: TGTGCCAGCAGGTCCCTAGCGGCCACCAACACCGGGGAGCTGTTTTTT.

This chain connects TRBV6-1 to TRBJ1-1, with no clear D. Deletions cut 2 bases from V and 5 bases from J, with 3 bases between. CDR1 and CDR2 from the germline V gene are MNHNS and SASEGT. This CDR3 has 11 amino acids. CDR3 DNA sequence: TGTGCCAGCAGTGAACGTACTGAAGCTTTCTTT. Amino acid sequence: CASSERTEAFF.

The CDR3 loop reads CASSQVGARETQYF. As DNA, the CDR3 is TGTGCCAGCAGCCAAGTAGGGGCGCGGGAGACCCAGTACTTC. This chain connects TRBV14 to TRBJ2-5; D possibly corresponds to TRBD1 (5 bases). Trimming left V 1 base short and J 5 bases short, with 11 bases between. CDR1 and CDR2 from the germline V gene are SGHDN and FVKESK. The length of the CDR3 is 14 residues.

The chain joins TRBV2 to TRBJ2-3, with D possibly matching TRBD1 (6 bases). The germline gives CDR1 SNHLY, CDR2 FYNNEI. V was trimmed by 7 bases and J by 4 bases, leaving 15 bases between them. The CDR3 runs to 14 residues. In nucleotides, the CDR3 is TGTGCCAGCACCTTGGGTACAGGGTCAGATACGCAGTATTTT. This translates into CASTLGTGSDTQYF.

The chain carries TRBV6-4 and TRBJ1-1, with 7 bases lining up with TRBD1. This CDR3 region has 14 residues. After removal of 6 bases from V and 4 bases from J, the junction contained 8 bases not matched to a gene. Germline V gene sequence: CDR1 MRHNA, CDR2 SNTAGT. The CDR3 DNA sequence: TGTGCCAGCAGCCACCCTTCAGGGGGCACTGAAGCTTTCTTT. Amino acids: CASSHPSGGTEAFF.

V is TRBV5-1 and J is TRBJ2-5; D is perhaps TRBD2 (6 bases). The germline gives CDR1 SGHRS, CDR2 YFSETQ. V was cut by 7 bases and J by 5 bases, with 21 bases left in between. The length of the CDR3 is 15 residues. CDR3 DNA sequence: TGCGCCAGCTCCGCCCAGGGTGGAGGAGGGGAGACCCAGTACTTC. This gives the protein CASSAQGGGGETQYF.

The chain has TRBV5-8 and TRBJ2-1; 7 bases map to TRBD1. CDR1 and CDR2 from the germline V gene are SGHTS and YDEGEE. The CDR3 covers 15 residues. V shed 0 bases, J shed 7 bases, and the junction held 7 bases outside the gene matches. The CDR3: CASSLGVRGMNEQFF. Written as DNA, the CDR3 is TGTGCCAGCAGCTTGGGTGTCAGGGGGATGAATGAGCAGTTCTTC. Using reference TRBV5-8 and TRBJ2-1 for the parts outside the CDR3, the full variable domain is EAGVTQSPTHLIKTRGQQATLRCSPISGHTSVYWYQQALGLGLQFLLWYDEGEERNRGNFPPRFSGRQFPNYSSELNVNALELEDSALYLCASSLGVRGMNEQFFGPGTRLTVL.

The chain has TRBV27 and TRBJ1-2; D is perhaps TRBD1 (5 bases). V was clipped by 6 bases and J by 0 bases, with 29 bases between them. Germline loops: CDR1 MNHEY, CDR2 SMNVEV (reference sequence). CDR3 length equals 20 residues. CDR3 amino acids: CASRTSGGTDYLLANYGYTF. The CDR3 DNA follows: TGTGCCAGCAGGACGAGCGGGGGGACTGATTATTTGCTAGCTAACTATGGCTACACCTTC.

The chain combines TRBV27 with TRBJ1-5; a possible D gene is TRBD1 (6 bases). V lost 5 bases and J 6 bases, leaving 14 bases between the germline ends. The V gene's germline CDR1 is MNHEY and CDR2 SMNVEV (reference sequence). This CDR3 contains 14 residues. The CDR3, as DNA: TGTGCCAGCAGTACGCAGGGAGGGGGTCAGCCCCAGCATTTT. This sequence encodes CASSTQGGGQPQHF.

The rearrangement uses TRBV27 and TRBJ2-3; TRBD2 agrees at 7 bases. From germline, CDR1 is MNHEY and CDR2 SMNVEV (reference sequence). The CDR3 length is 18 residues. V lost 4 bases, J lost 6 bases, and 19 bases stayed unmatched. CDR3 loop: CASSSILGLSGRGDTQYF. CDR3 nucleotide sequence: TGTGCCAGCAGTTCGATCCTGGGACTATCCGGGAGAGGGGATACGCAGTATTTT.

The chain couples TRBV9 to TRBJ1-5; tentatively, D is TRBD1 (5 bases). Germline CDR1 SGDLS, CDR2 YYNGEE. V shed 4 bases and J shed 6 bases, with 11 bases lying between them. The CDR3 totals 13 residues. The CDR3 protein is CASSLGGGQPQHF. In DNA form, the CDR3 reads TGTGCCAGCAGCCTGGGGGGGGGTCAGCCCCAGCATTTT.

This chain links TRBV7-3 with TRBJ2-2; D remains ambiguous. Between the trimmed V and J ends, which lost 1 base and 8 bases, there was a span of 11 bases. The V gene's germline CDR1 is SGHTA and CDR2 FQGTGA. The CDR3 totals 14 residues. The CDR3, as DNA: TGTGCCAGCAGCTTAAGCCCGGTTCGGGGGGAGCTGTTTTTT. Its translation: CASSLSPVRGELFF.

V and J are TRBV10-3 and TRBJ1-5; 9 nucleotides line up with TRBD1. V shed 9 bases and J 3 bases; nucleotides not matched to a gene: 6. There are 14 residues in the CDR3. Germline CDR1 and CDR2: ENHRY and SYGVKD. CDR3 residues: CAISRDRANQPQHF. The CDR3 DNA reads TGTGCCATAAGCCGGGACAGGGCCAATCAGCCCCAGCATTTT.

The chain combines TRBV28 with TRBJ2-6, with 8 bases that match TRBD1. The ends lost 6 bases at V and 1 base at J; junction bases unmatched: 2. The CDR3 contains 15 residues. The germline V gene has CDR1 MDHEN and CDR2 SYDVKM. The CDR3 loop is CASSHRGSGANVLTF. In nucleotides, the CDR3 is TGTGCCAGCAGCCACAGGGGGTCTGGGGCCAACGTCCTGACTTTC.

This clone appeared once. The chain couples TRBV30 to TRBJ1-5; 7 positions match TRBD1. The V and J ends lost 2 bases and 1 base, in that order; junction bases with no gene match: 5. In germline, CDR1 is GTSNPN, CDR2 SVGIG (reference sequence). The CDR3 spans 15 residues. The CDR3 reads CAWSRQGGSNQPQHF. CDR3 in DNA: TGTGCCTGGAGTAGACAGGGAGGAAGCAATCAGCCCCAGCATTTT.

This chain joins TRBV7-2 and TRBJ1-2; TRBD1 might be the D (6 bases). V lost 2 bases to trimming and J lost 8 bases, with 15 bases between them. Germline CDR1 is SGHTA and CDR2 is FQGNSA. The CDR3 runs 14 residues. The CDR3 coding sequence is TGTGCCAGCAGCTTAAGGGGGAGCTTCGGGGGCTACACCTTC. It translates to CASSLRGSFGGYTF.

This clone was seen just once. As DNA, the CDR3 is TGTGCCAGCAGTCTCGGCAATGAGCAGTTCTTC. Amino acid sequence: CASSLGNEQFF. V gene TRBV11-3 combines with J gene TRBJ2-1; D not certain. The CDR3 runs to 11 residues. Germline values: CDR1 SGHNT, CDR2 YENEEA. The V gene lost 6 bases and the J gene lost 6 bases, with 6 bases spanning the gap.

The chain is built from TRBV5-1 and TRBJ2-5; 7 bases fit TRBD1. V lost 6 bases and J lost 0; bases outside the gene matches: 2. Looked up from germline, CDR1 is SGHRS and CDR2 is YFSETQ. The CDR3 length is 13 residues. In DNA, the CDR3 is TGCGCCAGCAACAGGGGATACCAAGAGACCCAGTACTTC. It yields the protein CASNRGYQETQYF.